This TCR beta chain derives from a study of cytomegalovirus exposure and HLA in healthy donors. With regard to this clone: Antigen specificity is unknown.

CDR1 MNHEY and CDR2 SVGAGI come from the germline V gene. The CDR3 covers 14 residues. V gave up 0 bases and J gave up 4 bases; unmatched junction bases: 2. The PCR employed 60 Vbeta primers together with 13 Jbeta primers. Data came from immunoSEQ multiplex PCR; TCRdb stores just in-frame clones and leaves some out. The table has 95,000 to 120,000 clones, over 75% seen once; the top ten hold just under 2.5%. Study-level points and caveats: HLA alleles were associated with fewer than 20,000 TCR beta sequences in a later analysis at 0.05 false discovery rate.

The chain recombines TRBV6-5 with TRBJ1-2, with 7 bases identical to TRBD1. This TCR derives from a woman between 18 and 29 years old in good health and CMV-seronegative. Sequencing was carried out using PBMCs. The CDR3 protein is CASSYSQGSYGYTF. DNA for the CDR3: TGTGCCAGCAGTTACTCACAGGGGTCCTATGGCTACACCTTC.